This T cell receptor beta chain was observed in a study of shared clonotypes between healthy human individuals. Study-level information: Each donor's CD4 naive and CD4 memory cells filled three plates apiece, CD8 naive two, and CD8 memory one.

This clone is a singleton in its sample. Only in-frame clones appear in the TCRdb table, and some are missing; sequencing was by immunoSEQ multiplex PCR. The profile covers a few million clones, with 85% to 95% appearing a single time and roughly 0.34% taken by the ten largest. The CDR3 has 15 residues. V was clipped by 0 bases and J by 10 bases; unmatched bases: 5. Germline CDR1 reads WNHNN; CDR2 reads SYGVQD (reference sequence). The sequenced sample was naive CD4+ T cells from PBMCs. As for subset: CD45RA+ positively selected. This receptor was obtained from a man in his late teens or twenties in good health. Some clones in this sample may be carry-over from other donors' samples. The chain couples TRBV10-1 to TRBJ2-1; 11 nucleotides match TRBD2. The CDR3: CASSESLAGGLEQFF. In DNA form, the CDR3 reads TGCGCCAGCAGTGAGTCGCTAGCGGGAGGACTCGAGCAGTTCTTC.